The clone carrying this T cell receptor (beta chain) appeared once. In germline, CDR1 is SGHDN, CDR2 FVKESK. V trimming: 0 bases; J trimming: 6 bases; junction bases outside the gene matches: 1. The CDR3 spans 16 residues. Profiling relied on immunoSEQ multiplex PCR, and the TCRdb table lists in-frame clones only, not all of them. Here the sample spans roughly 76,000 clones, 75% to 95% being singletons. This specimen belongs to a study of T cell changes during pregnancy in multiple sclerosis. V is TRBV14 and J is TRBJ2-1, with 14 bases lining up with TRBD2. The material sequenced was CD4+ T cells from peripheral blood mononuclear cells, taken in the second trimester of pregnancy. The clonotype originates from a female donor with multiple sclerosis, enrolled in a pregnancy study. CDR3 coding DNA: TGTGCCAGCAGCCAAGAGGGACTAGCGGGAGTCAATGAGCAGTTCTTC. This codes for CASSQEGLAGVNEQFF.